This entry concerns a single T cell receptor (beta chain). CDR1 and CDR2 from the germline V gene are SNHLY and FYNNEI. The CDR3 sequence is 14 residues long. Trimming cost V 5 bases and J 5 bases, with 13 bases left between them. This sample was taken from a study of blood T cell repertoires in COVID-19. Only in-frame clones appear in the TCRdb table, and some are missing; sequencing was by immunoSEQ multiplex PCR. The sample shows roughly 15,000 clones, around 74% of them seen only once. The clonotype comes from a man between 60 and 75 years old with acute or convalescent COVID-19. The rearrangement uses TRBV2 and TRBJ2-4, with D possibly matching TRBD2 (6 bases). Input material: peripheral blood. The CDR3 sequence is CASSPQGGENIQYF. The CDR3 coding sequence is TGTGCCAGCAGTCCCCAGGGAGGAGAAAACATTCAGTACTTC.